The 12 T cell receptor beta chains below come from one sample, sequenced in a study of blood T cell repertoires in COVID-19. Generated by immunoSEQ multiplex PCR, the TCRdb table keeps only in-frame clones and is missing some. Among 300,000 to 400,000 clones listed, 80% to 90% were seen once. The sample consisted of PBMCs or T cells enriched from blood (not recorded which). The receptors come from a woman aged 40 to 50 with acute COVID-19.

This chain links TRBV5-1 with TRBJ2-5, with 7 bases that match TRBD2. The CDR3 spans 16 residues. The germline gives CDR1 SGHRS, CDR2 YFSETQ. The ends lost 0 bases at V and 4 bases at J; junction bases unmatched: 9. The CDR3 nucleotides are TGCGCCAGCAGCTTGGAAAGGACTAGAGGAGGAGAGACCCAGTACTTC. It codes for CASSLERTRGGETQYF.

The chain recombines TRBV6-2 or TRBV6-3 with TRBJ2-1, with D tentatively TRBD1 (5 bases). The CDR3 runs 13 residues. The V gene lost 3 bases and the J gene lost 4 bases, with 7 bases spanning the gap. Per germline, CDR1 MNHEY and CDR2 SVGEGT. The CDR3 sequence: CASSYQGYNEQFF. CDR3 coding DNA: TGTGCCAGCAGTTATCAGGGTTACAATGAGCAGTTCTTC.

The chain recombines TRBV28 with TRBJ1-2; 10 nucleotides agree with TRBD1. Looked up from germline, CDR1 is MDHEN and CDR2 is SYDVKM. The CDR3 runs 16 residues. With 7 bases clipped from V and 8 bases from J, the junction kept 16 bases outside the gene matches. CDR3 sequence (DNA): TGTGCCAGCACCGGAGGGGGGACAGGGGCTCTTATGGGCTACACCTTC. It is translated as CASTGGGTGALMGYTF.

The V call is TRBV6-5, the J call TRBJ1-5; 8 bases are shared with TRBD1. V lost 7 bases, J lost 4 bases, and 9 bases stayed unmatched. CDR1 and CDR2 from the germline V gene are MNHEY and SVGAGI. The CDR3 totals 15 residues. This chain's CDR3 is CASIHGQGRNQPQHF. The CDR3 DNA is TGTGCCAGCATTCATGGACAGGGTCGTAATCAGCCCCAGCATTTT.

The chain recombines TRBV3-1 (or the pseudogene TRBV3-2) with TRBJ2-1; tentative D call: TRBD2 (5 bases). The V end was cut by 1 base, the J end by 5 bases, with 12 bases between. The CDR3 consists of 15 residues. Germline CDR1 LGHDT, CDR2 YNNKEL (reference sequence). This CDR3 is CASSQAGITNNEQFF. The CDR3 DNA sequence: TGTGCCAGCAGCCAAGCGGGAATTACAAACAATGAGCAGTTCTTC.

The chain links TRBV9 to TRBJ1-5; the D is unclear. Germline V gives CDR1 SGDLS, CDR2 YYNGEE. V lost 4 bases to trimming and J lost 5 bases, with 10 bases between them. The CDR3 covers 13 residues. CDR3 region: CASSREGDQPQHF. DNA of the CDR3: TGTGCCAGCAGCCGAGAGGGTGATCAGCCCCAGCATTTT.

The CDR3 coding sequence is TGTGCCGTAGACAGGGGAGGGGAAGCTTTCTTT. It codes for CAVDRGGEAFF. The chain is built from TRBV6-5 and TRBJ1-1; TRBD1 matches at 8 bases. The CDR3 spans 11 residues. J was trimmed by 8 bases and V by 11 bases; bases with no gene match: 7. Germline V gives CDR1 MNHEY, CDR2 SVGAGI.

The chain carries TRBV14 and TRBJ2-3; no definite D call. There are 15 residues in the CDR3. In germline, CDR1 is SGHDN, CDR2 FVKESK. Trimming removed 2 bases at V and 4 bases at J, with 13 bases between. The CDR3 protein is CASSQKFSSADTQYF. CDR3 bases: TGTGCCAGCAGCCAAAAATTTTCAAGCGCAGATACGCAGTATTTT. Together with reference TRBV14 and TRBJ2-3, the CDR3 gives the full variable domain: EAGVTQFPSHSVIEKGQTVTLRCDPISGHDNLYWYRRVMGKEIKFLLHFVKESKQDESGMPNNRFLAERTGGTYSTLKVQPAELEDSGVYFCASSQKFSSADTQYFGPGTRLTVL.

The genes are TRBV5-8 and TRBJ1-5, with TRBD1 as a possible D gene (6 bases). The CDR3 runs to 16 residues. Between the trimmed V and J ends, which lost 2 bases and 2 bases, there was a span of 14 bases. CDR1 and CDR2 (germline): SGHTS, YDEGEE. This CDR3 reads CASSFTGKGRNQPQHF. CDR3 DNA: TGTGCCAGCAGCTTTACAGGGAAGGGGCGCAATCAGCCCCAGCATTTT.

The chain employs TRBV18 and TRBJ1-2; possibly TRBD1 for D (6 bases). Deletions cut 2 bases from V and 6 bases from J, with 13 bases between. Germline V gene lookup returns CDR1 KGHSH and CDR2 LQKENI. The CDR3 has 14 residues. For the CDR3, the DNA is TGTGCCAGCTCACCAAAGAACAGGGAAGATGGCTACACCTTC. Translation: CASSPKNREDGYTF.

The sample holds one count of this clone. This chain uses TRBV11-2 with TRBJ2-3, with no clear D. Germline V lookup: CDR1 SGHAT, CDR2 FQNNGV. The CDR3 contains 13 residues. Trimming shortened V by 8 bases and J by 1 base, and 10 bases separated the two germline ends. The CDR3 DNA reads TGTGCCAGCGGTTCCTCGGGCACAGATACGCAGTATTTT. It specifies CASGSSGTDTQYF.

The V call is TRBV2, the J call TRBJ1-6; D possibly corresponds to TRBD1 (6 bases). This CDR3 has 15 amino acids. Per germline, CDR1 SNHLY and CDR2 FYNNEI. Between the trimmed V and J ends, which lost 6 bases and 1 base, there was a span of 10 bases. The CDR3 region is CASRGAGSYNSPLHF. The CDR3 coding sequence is TGTGCCAGCAGGGGGGCAGGGTCCTATAATTCACCCCTCCACTTT.